This T cell receptor beta chain was recovered during a study of blood T cell repertoires in COVID-19. V shed 10 bases and J 2 bases; nucleotides not matched to a gene: 8. CDR1 and CDR2 from the germline V gene are LNHDA and SQIVND (reference sequence). The CDR3 consists of 14 residues. Sequenced by immunoSEQ multiplex PCR; TCRdb stores in-frame clones only, minus some. The sample holds tens of thousands of clones, 76% seen once. J is TRBJ2-7 and V is TRBV19; 10 bases align to TRBD1. The clonotype comes from a woman aged 45-60 years with active or convalescent COVID-19. The sequenced sample consisted of peripheral blood. Written as DNA, the CDR3 is TGTGCCACGCGTTCGACAGGGGGCACCTACGAGCAGTACTTC. As protein: CATRSTGGTYEQYF.